The 18 T cell receptor beta chains below were found in one sample sequenced in a study of cytotoxic CD8 clonotypes in ibrutinib-treated CLL. Clones were read by immunoSEQ multiplex PCR, and TCRdb kept only the in-frame ones, dropping some. The table includes about 310,000 clones, about 80% detected once. Specimen: PBMCs, collected before ibrutinib treatment. Receptor source: a human donor with chronic lymphocytic leukemia.

This chain connects TRBV7-9 to TRBJ2-1, with D perhaps TRBD2 (5 bases). The length of the CDR3 is 14 residues. Trimming removed 1 base at V and 5 bases at J, with 9 bases between. CDR1 SEHNR and CDR2 FQNEAQ come from the germline V gene (reference sequence). The CDR3 bases are TGTGCCAGCAGCTTAGATCTAGCAGACAATGAGCAGTTCTTC. Its protein is CASSLDLADNEQFF.

This chain joins TRBV5-6 and TRBJ2-1, with 11 nucleotides matching TRBD2. The CDR3 spans 17 residues. J was trimmed by 0 bases and V by 4 bases; bases with no gene match: 6. Germline-derived CDR1 and CDR2 are SGHDT and YYEEEE. The chain's CDR3 is CASSGIAGGPSYNEQFF. The CDR3 bases are TGTGCCAGCAGCGGTATAGCGGGAGGGCCCTCCTACAATGAGCAGTTCTTC. The full variable domain, with the rest looked up from reference TRBV5-6 and TRBJ2-1, is DAGVTQSPTHLIKTRGQQVTLRCSPKSGHDTVSWYQQALGQGPQFIFQYYEEEERQRGNFPDRFSGHQFPNYSSELNVNALLLGDSALYLCASSGIAGGPSYNEQFFGPGTRLTVL.

The chain recombines TRBV11-2 with TRBJ2-3; D remains unclear. V dropped 1 base and J dropped 2 bases, with 1 base sitting between them. This CDR3 contains 12 residues. The germline V gene has CDR1 SGHAT and CDR2 FQNNGV. The CDR3 here is CASSLVTDTQYF. CDR3 sequence (DNA): TGTGCCAGCAGCTTAGTCACAGATACGCAGTATTTT.

There are a few counts of this clone. The chain links TRBV30 to TRBJ1-3, with a weak D call TRBD1 (5 bases). This CDR3 is built from 15 residues. V was cut by 4 bases and J by 0 bases, with 13 bases left in between. CDR1 and CDR2 from the germline V gene are GTSNPN and SVGIG (reference sequence). DNA of the CDR3: TGTGCCTGGACCAGGGACTCGAGCTCTGGAAACACCATATATTTT. Protein: CAWTRDSSSGNTIYF.

V is TRBV9 and J is TRBJ2-1, with 7 nucleotides matching TRBD2. This CDR3 has 15 residues. The V gene's germline CDR1 is SGDLS and CDR2 YYNGEE. V lost 3 bases and J lost 5; bases outside the gene matches: 8. For the CDR3, the DNA is TGTGCCAGCAGCGCCCCGGGAGGAAGGGACAATGAGCAGTTCTTC. Translating it yields CASSAPGGRDNEQFF. Looking up the rest from reference TRBV9 and TRBJ2-1 gives the full variable domain: DSGVTQTPKHLITATGQRVTLRCSPRSGDLSVYWYQQSLDQGLQFLIQYYNGEERAKGNILERFSAQQFPDLHSELNLSSLELGDSALYFCASSAPGGRDNEQFFGPGTRLTVL.

About this clone itself: The identical CDR3 is also encoded by other nucleotide sequences in the sample. CDR3: CASSVAGTQETQYF. The DNA of the CDR3 is TGTGCCAGCAGCGTAGCGGGGACCCAAGAGACCCAGTACTTC. V is TRBV2 and J is TRBJ2-5; 8 bases map to TRBD2. This CDR3 comprises 14 residues. Per the germline V gene, CDR1 is SNHLY and CDR2 is FYNNEI. V gave up 6 bases and J gave up 1 base; unmatched junction bases: 4.

CDR3 sequence (DNA): TGCGCCAGCAGCCAGGAACGGACAGGGGCGCCCTACGAGCAGTACTTC. This translates into CASSQERTGAPYEQYF. The genes are TRBV4-1 and TRBJ2-7; 9 bases line up with TRBD1. In germline, CDR1 is MGHRA, CDR2 YSYEKL. With 3 bases clipped from V and 2 bases from J, the junction kept 8 bases outside the gene matches. The CDR3 totals 16 residues.

This clone has only one observation. The genes are TRBV18 and TRBJ2-7, with D hard to call. V was clipped by 0 bases and J by 2 bases, with 8 bases between them. Germline CDR1 and CDR2: KGHSH and LQKENI. There are 14 residues in the CDR3. The CDR3 bases are TGTGCCAGCTCACCACCGATAGGTACCTACGAGCAGTACTTC. Amino acid sequence: CASSPPIGTYEQYF.

The chain recombines TRBV4-2 with TRBJ1-4, with D uncertain. CDR3 length: 17 residues. The germline V and J ends were trimmed by 0 bases and 5 bases, with 16 bases remaining between them. Germline V gives CDR1 LGHNA, CDR2 YNFKEQ. The CDR3 region has the DNA TGTGCCAGCAGCCAAGAATCTTTCGGCCTATGGAATGAAAAACTGTTTTTT. The encoded protein is CASSQESFGLWNEKLFF.

The CDR3: CASSYRPWGGTEAFF. CDR3 DNA sequence: TGTGCCAGCAGTTATCGCCCATGGGGGGGCACTGAAGCTTTCTTT. The chain recombines TRBV6-5 with TRBJ1-1; D possibly corresponds to TRBD1 (5 bases). The CDR3 extends over 15 amino acids. Trimming removed 3 bases at V and 4 bases at J, with 15 bases between. Germline CDR1 is MNHEY and CDR2 is SVGAGI.

This chain links TRBV18 with TRBJ1-1, with 8 bases fitting TRBD1. The CDR3 is 14 residues long. Germline V lookup: CDR1 KGHSH, CDR2 LQKENI. V gave up 3 bases and J gave up 3 bases; unmatched junction bases: 3. CDR3 region: CASSPTGEDTEAFF. Here the CDR3 DNA reads TGTGCCAGCTCACCGACAGGGGAGGACACTGAAGCTTTCTTT.

The V and J genes are TRBV27 and TRBJ2-1; 7 nucleotides align to TRBD2. This CDR3 comprises 14 residues. J was trimmed by 5 bases and V by 2 bases; bases with no gene match: 3. CDR1 is MNHEY and CDR2 is SMNVEV in the germline V gene (reference sequence). CDR3 in amino acids: CASSLAGVDNEQFF. CDR3 in DNA: TGTGCCAGCAGTTTAGCGGGAGTCGACAATGAGCAGTTCTTC.

This clone was seen a few times. The chain employs TRBV18 and TRBJ1-4, with 11 bases fitting TRBD1. The ends lost 2 bases at V and 10 bases at J; junction bases unmatched: 3. The germline gives CDR1 KGHSH, CDR2 LQKENI. The CDR3 extends over 14 amino acids. CDR3 residues: CASSPSGQGGKLFF. In nucleotides, the CDR3 is TGTGCCAGCTCACCATCGGGACAGGGGGGAAAACTGTTTTTT.

V gene TRBV9 combines with J gene TRBJ1-1, with TRBD1 identical over 9 bases. The CDR3 spans 18 residues. The V gene end was trimmed by 0 bases and the J gene end by 7 bases; junction bases not matched to a gene: 16. Germline V gene lookup returns CDR1 SGDLS and CDR2 YYNGEE. The CDR3 nucleotides are TGTGCCAGCAGCGTAGCGGGGACAGGGTCGGGGAAGCATGGTGAAGCTTTCTTT. As protein: CASSVAGTGSGKHGEAFF.

The chain employs TRBV20-1 and TRBJ2-5; D unresolved. This CDR3 is 11 amino acids long. Trimming took 3 bases from V and 5 from J, leaving 7 bases between them. From germline, CDR1 is DFQATT and CDR2 SNEGSKA (reference sequence). The CDR3 is CSARGWETQYF. DNA for the CDR3: TGCAGTGCTAGGGGTTGGGAGACCCAGTACTTC.

The genes are TRBV9 and TRBJ2-7, with 8 bases lining up with TRBD1. After removal of 3 bases from V and 1 base from J, the junction contained 6 bases not matched to a gene. The length of the CDR3 is 15 residues. Germline CDR1 is SGDLS and CDR2 is YYNGEE. CDR3 DNA sequence: TGTGCCAGCAGCGCGGGACAGGCCCTTTCCTACGAGCAGTACTTC. The encoded protein is CASSAGQALSYEQYF.

The genes are TRBV10-3 and TRBJ2-3; D call uncertain. Trimming removed 4 bases at V and 0 bases at J, with 2 bases between. The V gene's germline CDR1 is ENHRY and CDR2 SYGVKD. CDR3 length: 12 residues. CDR3 sequence reads: CAISGSTDTQYF. The CDR3, as DNA: TGTGCCATCAGTGGAAGCACAGATACGCAGTATTTT.

This clone showed up just once. The V call is TRBV5-1, the J call TRBJ2-5; 10 bases agree with TRBD2. V dropped 4 bases and J dropped 2; count of bases not matched to a gene: 5. The CDR3 runs 15 residues. CDR1 is SGHRS, CDR2 YFSETQ, per germline. This CDR3 is CASSVGTSVQETQYF. In nucleotides, the CDR3 is TGCGCCAGCAGCGTCGGGACTAGCGTACAAGAGACCCAGTACTTC. Filled out from reference TRBV5-1 and TRBJ2-5, the complete variable domain reads KAGVTQTPRYLIKTRGQQVTLSCSPISGHRSVSWYQQTPGQGLQFLFEYFSETQRNKGNFPGRFSGRQFSNSRSEMNVSTLELGDSALYLCASSVGTSVQETQYFGPGTRLLVL.